This paragraph covers one T cell receptor (beta chain) sequence. This clonotype turned up a few times. There is no known antigen for this receptor. No base quality information exists; no much larger clone differs at one position. Receptor amplification or capture employed 5' RACE. The data were produced on an Illumina Genome Analyzer IIx. The RNA-based TCR cDNA libraries were made using a previously described protocol that was modified in several ways. Sample-specific barcodes were introduced on both ends of each TCR cDNA library during cDNA synthesis and amplification to prevent cross-contamination. For the original study's pipeline: Between about 85,000 and nearly 550,000 clonotypes were identified per individual, with about 2 to 3.6 million CDR3-containing reads per library. Reads with improper barcode index combinations were discarded, and clonesets were then built for each library with the MiTCR software. During the assembly of CDR3 clonotypes by MiTCR, low-quality reads were filtered or rescued and PCR and sequencing errors were corrected. Artificial out-of-frame clonotypes were removed by being mapped to in-frame sequences, with one indel in the CDR3 allowed. V and J gene usage similarity between donors was measured as Jensen-Shannon divergence divided by mean entropy. TCRdb's own reprocessing of the public reads used fastp at Q25 and MiXCR and kept productive beta chains. Each CDR3 protein appears once, grouped with its most common genes and DNA. None of the V and J calls come from the authors' own analysis; TCRdb made them. Recorded for this sample are 400,000 or so distinct CDR3 sequences; approximately 30% of them occurred a single time. The ten most abundant clones make up about 6% of the sample.

This entry is derived from a study of identical twins' blood T cells (dated by TCRdb to about 2013). Broadly, across the study: About 50 million Illumina reads were obtained across roughly 12 libraries, of which six were alpha-chain libraries and six were beta-chain libraries. Using next-generation sequencing, the study compared the TCR alpha and beta chain repertoires of three pairs of monozygous twins to assess how genetics influences repertoire formation.

Six healthy women forming three monozygous twin pairs were used as donors. All three twin pairs had been reared together and were thought likely to have met the same infectious agents and vaccines. TCR cDNA libraries were prepared from RNA that was isolated from peripheral blood mononuclear cells. Beyond this particular receptor, the publication reports: Environmental influences could not be excluded as an explanation for twin similarity, since twins were reared together. The count of CDR3 clonotypes shared by two donors depended mainly on the product of the two donors' cloneset sizes, and twins did not clearly depart from this trend. Validation by independent studies was stated to be required for the proposed role of the TCRalpha J segment in MHC recognition during thymic selection. V gene usage was reported to be markedly more similar within twin pairs than between unrelated donors, even among non-selected out-of-frame TCRbeta clonotypes. Among the most abundant TCRbeta clonotypes, each donor shared more CDR3 sequences with her twin than with unrelated donors.

V was cut back by 4 bases and J by 4 bases, leaving a gap of 13 bases between them. Spanning cysteine to phenylalanine, the CDR3 consists of 14 amino acids. Of all the DNA, just the CDR3 is kept, 42 bases in frame from base 1. The germline V gene (reference sequence) provides CDR1 MNHNY and CDR2 SVGAGI. Recombination connected TRBV6-6 to TRBJ1-2, with the D gene too uncertain to name. The clonotype originates from a woman aged 18 to 55 in good health. Source material: PBMCs. The CDR3 here reads CASSLNFVVYGYTF. The DNA reads as follows: TGTGCCAGCAGTTTGAACTTCGTAGTCTATGGCTACACCTTC.